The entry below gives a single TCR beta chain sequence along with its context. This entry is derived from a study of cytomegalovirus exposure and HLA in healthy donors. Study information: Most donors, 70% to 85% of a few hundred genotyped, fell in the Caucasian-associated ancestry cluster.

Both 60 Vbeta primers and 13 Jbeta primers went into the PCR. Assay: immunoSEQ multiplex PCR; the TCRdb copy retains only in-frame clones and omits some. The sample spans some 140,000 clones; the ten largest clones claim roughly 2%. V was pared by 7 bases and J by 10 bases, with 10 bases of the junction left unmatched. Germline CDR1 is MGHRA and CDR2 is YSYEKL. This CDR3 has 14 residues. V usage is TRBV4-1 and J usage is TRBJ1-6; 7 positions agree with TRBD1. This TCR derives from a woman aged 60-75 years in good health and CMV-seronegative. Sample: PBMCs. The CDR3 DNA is TGCGCCAGCACACCGGGCAGGGGGTTGTCACCCCTCCACTTT. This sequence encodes CASTPGRGLSPLHF.